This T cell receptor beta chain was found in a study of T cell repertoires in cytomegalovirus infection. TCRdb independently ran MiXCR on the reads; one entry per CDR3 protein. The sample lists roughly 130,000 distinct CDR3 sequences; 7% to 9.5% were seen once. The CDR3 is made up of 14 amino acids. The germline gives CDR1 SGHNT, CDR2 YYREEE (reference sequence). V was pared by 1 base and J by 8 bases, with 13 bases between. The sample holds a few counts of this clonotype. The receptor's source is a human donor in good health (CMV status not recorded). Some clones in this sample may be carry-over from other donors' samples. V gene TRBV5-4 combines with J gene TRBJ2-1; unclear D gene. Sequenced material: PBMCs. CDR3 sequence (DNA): TGTGCCAGCAGCTTGTTCACTTTATCGGATGAGCAGTTCTTC. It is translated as CASSLFTLSDEQFF.